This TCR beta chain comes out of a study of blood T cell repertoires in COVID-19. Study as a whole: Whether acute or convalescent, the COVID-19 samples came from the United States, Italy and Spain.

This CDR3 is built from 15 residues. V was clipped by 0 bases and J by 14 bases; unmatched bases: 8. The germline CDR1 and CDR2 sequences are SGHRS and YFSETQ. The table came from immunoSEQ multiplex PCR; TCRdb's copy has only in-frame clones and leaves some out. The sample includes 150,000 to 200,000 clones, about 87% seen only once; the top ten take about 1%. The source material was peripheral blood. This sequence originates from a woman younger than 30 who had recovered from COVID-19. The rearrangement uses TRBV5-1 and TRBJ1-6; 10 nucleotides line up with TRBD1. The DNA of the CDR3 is TGCGCCAGCAGCTTGGCCGGGACAGGGGAGAAGGCCCTCCACTTT. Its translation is CASSLAGTGEKALHF.